The 16 T cell receptor beta chains in this list originate from one sample, sequenced in a study of CD8+ T cells in alopecia areata. Extracted RNA was reverse transcribed into cDNA, the sequencing template. Assay used: immunoSEQ multiplex PCR; TCRdb lists only in-frame clones, some missing. Of some 220,000 clones listed, under 60% are singletons. Specified treatment: oral pan-JAK inhibitor, 5-10 mg twice daily. Specimen: CD4+ T cells sorted from blood, collected at week 4, from a patient treated with tofacitinib. These TCRs come from a human donor with alopecia areata.

The chain has TRBV2 and TRBJ2-2; 7 nucleotides agree with TRBD1. The CDR3 contains 14 residues. V lost 6 bases, J lost 1 base, and 2 bases stayed unmatched. Germline-derived CDR1 and CDR2 are SNHLY and FYNNEI. CDR3 loop: CASRGTVNTGELFF. CDR3 coding DNA: TGTGCCAGCAGGGGGACAGTGAACACCGGGGAGCTGTTTTTT.

The V gene is TRBV29-1, the J gene TRBJ2-2; a weak D match, TRBD2 (5 bases). Trimming stripped 7 bases from V and 4 bases from J, with 16 bases between. Per the germline V gene, CDR1 is SQVTM and CDR2 is ANQGSEA. CDR3 length equals 14 residues. Written as DNA, the CDR3 is TGCAGCGCCGGTTGGGAGACCCCCACCGGGGAGCTGTTTTTT. Its protein is CSAGWETPTGELFF.

The chain couples TRBV11-3 to TRBJ2-1; no firm D call. CDR1 SGHNT and CDR2 YENEEA come from the germline V gene. The germline V and J ends were trimmed by 6 bases and 6 bases, with 12 bases remaining between them. The CDR3 loop spans 13 amino acids. The CDR3 nucleotides read TGTGCCAGCAGTCCCGCTCGACGCAATGAGCAGTTCTTC. As protein: CASSPARRNEQFF.

This chain links TRBV7-8 with TRBJ2-4; TRBD1 agrees at 7 bases. The CDR3 is 14 amino acids. Germline CDR1 and CDR2: SGHVS and FQNEAQ. Trimming at V came to 4 bases and at J to 15 bases, leaving 15 bases not matched to a gene. CDR3 protein: CASSSPPRDREWYF. CDR3 bases: TGTGCCAGCAGCTCCCCACCGAGGGACAGAGAATGGTACTTC.

This clone was recorded once. The rearrangement joins TRBV29-1 to TRBJ2-2; 8 bases line up with TRBD2. V lost 4 bases, J lost 6 bases, and 7 bases stayed unmatched. The germline V gene has CDR1 SQVTM and CDR2 ANQGSEA. The CDR3 sequence is 14 residues long. The CDR3 spells CSVAGTRGAGELFF. The CDR3 DNA follows: TGCAGCGTTGCCGGGACTAGAGGCGCCGGGGAGCTGTTTTTT.

The CDR3 region is CAWSLSTEAFF. The CDR3 bases are TGTGCCTGGAGTCTATCCACTGAAGCTTTCTTT. The chain joins TRBV30 to TRBJ1-1; D is ambiguous. The CDR3 consists of 11 residues. V was trimmed by 2 bases and J by 4 bases, leaving 5 bases between them. Germline V gene sequence: CDR1 GTSNPN, CDR2 SVGIG (reference sequence). The whole variable domain, remainder taken from reference TRBV30 and TRBJ1-1, is SQTIHQWPATLVQPVGSPLSLECTVEGTSNPNLYWYRQAAGRGLQLLFYSVGIGQISSEVPQNLSASRPQDRQFILSSKKLLLSDSGFYLCAWSLSTEAFFGQGTRLTVV.

The gene calls are TRBV15 and TRBJ2-1; 9 nucleotides align to TRBD2. The CDR3 has 15 residues. V gave up 3 bases and J gave up 6 bases; unmatched junction bases: 6. Germline V gene data show CDR1 as LNHNV and CDR2 as YYDKDF (reference sequence). The CDR3 nucleotides are TGTGCCACCAGCAGTCTCCGACTAGCGGCCAATGAGCAGTTCTTC. Amino acids: CATSSLRLAANEQFF.

The chain has TRBV4-3 and TRBJ1-2; 8 bases are a match to TRBD1. V shed 4 bases and J 8 bases; nucleotides not matched to a gene: 12. Looked up from germline, CDR1 is LGHNA and CDR2 is YSLEER. The CDR3 has 15 amino acids. The CDR3 DNA is TGCGCCAGCAGCCGCGAGTCCCCGGACAGGGCCGGCTACACCTTC. It codes for CASSRESPDRAGYTF.

The DNA for the CDR3 is TGTGCCAGCAGCCAAGGACATTTAGAGACCCAGTACTTC. It encodes CASSQGHLETQYF. The chain links TRBV14 to TRBJ2-5, with no clear D. V lost 1 base and J lost 4, with 7 bases in between. Per the germline V gene, CDR1 is SGHDN and CDR2 is FVKESK. CDR3 length: 13 residues.

This sequence joins TRBV5-1 and TRBJ2-1, with a tentative D call TRBD1 (6 bases). This CDR3 spans 12 amino acids. Germline-derived CDR1 and CDR2 are SGHRS and YFSETQ. Trimming took off 3 bases at V and 9 bases at J, with 10 bases between the two ends. The chain's CDR3 is CASSSNRVEQFF. The CDR3 coding sequence is TGCGCCAGCAGCTCGAACAGGGTTGAGCAGTTCTTC.

This clone was seen only a few times. The chain carries TRBV5-4 and TRBJ1-4; TRBD1 aligns across 8 bases. Germline V gene data show CDR1 as SGHNT and CDR2 as YYREEE (reference sequence). The CDR3 sequence is 15 residues long. Unmatched junction bases numbered 7, after V lost 3 bases and J lost 6 bases. The chain's CDR3 is CASSSRTGQDEKLFF. DNA for the CDR3: TGTGCCAGCAGCTCCCGGACAGGGCAGGATGAAAAACTGTTTTTT.

The V call is TRBV11-2, the J call TRBJ2-7; D assignment may be TRBD1 or TRBD2 (5 bases each). Per the germline V gene, CDR1 is SGHAT and CDR2 is FQNNGV. Trimming removed 8 bases from V and 2 bases from J, with 7 bases in between. The CDR3 covers 11 residues. The CDR3 is CASQGPYEQYF. The CDR3 nucleotides are TGTGCCAGCCAGGGACCCTACGAGCAGTACTTC.

This clone was observed a single time. The V call is TRBV4-3, the J call TRBJ1-2; D might be TRBD1 (5 bases). The CDR3 extends over 14 amino acids. Germline V gene lookup returns CDR1 LGHNA and CDR2 YSLEER. V was clipped by 1 base and J by 6 bases, with 12 bases between them. The CDR3 loop is CASSQGEMGDGYTF. CDR3 coding DNA: TGCGCCAGCAGCCAAGGAGAAATGGGGGATGGCTACACCTTC.

The V call is TRBV7-2, the J call TRBJ2-7; the D is unclear. The CDR3 runs 12 residues. Germline CDR1 is SGHTA and CDR2 is FQGNSA. Trimming removed 5 bases from V and 4 bases from J, with 9 bases in between. CDR3 amino acids: CASSRASYEQYF. CDR3 DNA: TGTGCCAGCAGCAGGGCCTCTTACGAGCAGTACTTC.

This clone was seen repeatedly, ten times or more. The chain carries TRBV11-3 and TRBJ2-1, with D unresolved. This CDR3 spans 12 amino acids. The germline gives CDR1 SGHNT, CDR2 YENEEA. The DNA of the CDR3 is TGTGCAACCAGTAAAGTGGGCGATGAGCAGTTCTTC. This encodes CATSKVGDEQFF.

This clone was picked up a small number of times. The J gene is TRBJ2-3, the V gene TRBV18; 7 bases are a match to TRBD1. The CDR3 runs 15 residues. The V segment lost 1 base and the J segment 4 bases; nucleotides outside the gene matches: 5. Looked up from germline, CDR1 is KGHSH and CDR2 is LQKENI. CDR3 sequence (DNA): TGTGCCAGCTCACCACGACAGGGAGAGGCAGATACGCAGTATTTT. This translates into CASSPRQGEADTQYF.